A selection of T cell receptor beta chains follows, all from one sample in a study of STAT3 mutations in large granular lymphocyte leukemia. Sequenced by immunoSEQ multiplex PCR; TCRdb stores in-frame clones only, minus some. The table shows some 30,000 clones, with more than 75% occurring only once. Sample: peripheral blood mononuclear cells. Every receptor here comes from a man aged 55-75 years with T-cell large granular lymphocyte leukemia. Some clones in this sample may be carry-over from other donors' samples. CDR3s include the opening cysteine and the closing phenylalanine or tryptophan. The order of the fields is clone size, V gene, D gene, CDR3 protein. D genes are given only for firm matches. Rows may omit the clone size; those that give it use once, few, many or a size class.

abundance: once; v_gene: TRBV5-1; d_gene: .; CDR3aa: CASSLVPGTQYQETQYF
abundance: .; v_gene: TRBV10-3; d_gene: TRBD1; CDR3aa: CAANRGSANYGYTF
abundance: .; v_gene: TRBV7-9; d_gene: .; CDR3aa: CASSLADWDQYF
abundance: .; v_gene: TRBV5-4; d_gene: TRBD2; CDR3aa: CASSLKLAGTYEQYF
abundance: .; v_gene: TRBV15; d_gene: .; CDR3aa: CATSREVSRVNYEQYF
abundance: .; v_gene: TRBV27; d_gene: TRBD2; CDR3aa: CASSSRASGTYQETQYF
abundance: once; v_gene: TRBV29-1; d_gene: TRBD1; CDR3aa: CSVEGWGTGRAEQYF
abundance: .; v_gene: TRBV9; d_gene: TRBD2; CDR3aa: CASSLAGSNTGELFF
abundance: .; v_gene: TRBV28; d_gene: .; CDR3aa: CASSFAGTPPEAFF
abundance: .; v_gene: TRBV30; d_gene: .; CDR3aa: CAWSGMDPGRTGELFF
abundance: .; v_gene: TRBV14; d_gene: .; CDR3aa: CASSLKIGGSPLHF
abundance: once; v_gene: TRBV6-5; d_gene: .; CDR3aa: CASSALNRPGYTF
abundance: .; v_gene: TRBV6-6; d_gene: TRBD1; CDR3aa: CASAPGTGSYEQYF
abundance: once; v_gene: TRBV5-5; d_gene: .; CDR3aa: CASSLSGLGTGELFF
abundance: .; v_gene: TRBV5-1; d_gene: .; CDR3aa: CASSLGSGAGNSPLHF